Shown below are 28 T cell receptor beta chains from a single sample sequenced in a study of control samples from healthy donors and cancer patients. TCRdb's copy holds only in-frame clones and misses some; the assay was immunoSEQ multiplex PCR. This sample has 100,000 to 150,000 clones, with approximately 94% found just once. Sequenced material: PBMCs. The receptor set was obtained from a man aged 50-59 years with head and neck cancer.

V gene TRBV7-3 combines with J gene TRBJ1-5; 8 positions agree with TRBD1. The CDR3 consists of 14 residues. The V and J ends lost 6 bases and 4 bases, in that order; junction bases with no gene match: 5. CDR1 and CDR2 (germline): SGHTA, FQGTGA. In nucleotides, the CDR3 is TGTGCCAGCAGTCAGACAGGGGCAAATCAGCCCCAGCATTTT. Amino acid sequence: CASSQTGANQPQHF.

V usage is TRBV28 and J usage is TRBJ2-3, with 10 bases that match TRBD2. With 7 bases clipped from V and 5 bases from J, the junction kept 15 bases outside the gene matches. Germline V gene lookup returns CDR1 MDHEN and CDR2 SYDVKM. The CDR3 has 17 amino acids. Here the CDR3 DNA reads TGTGCCAGCATTCTAGCGGGGGCCCGCATAACCCAAGATACGCAGTATTTT. The encoded protein is CASILAGARITQDTQYF.

The V gene is TRBV5-1, the J gene TRBJ1-3; tentative D call: TRBD1 (6 bases). Germline lookup yields CDR1 SGHRS and CDR2 YFSETQ. Trimming left V 4 bases short and J 0 bases short, with 14 bases between. The CDR3 covers 16 residues. This CDR3 reads CASSTLTGTSGNTIYF. In nucleotides, the CDR3 is TGCGCCAGCAGCACTTTGACAGGAACCTCTGGAAACACCATATATTTT.

This chain connects TRBV19 to TRBJ1-2, with 7 bases matching TRBD1. Germline assignment: CDR1 LNHDA and CDR2 SQIVND (reference sequence). Trimming removed 6 bases from V and 4 bases from J; junction bases left unmatched: 5. CDR3 length: 13 amino acids. The CDR3 region is CASRTTGIYGYTF. The CDR3 coding sequence is TGTGCCAGTAGGACGACAGGGATCTATGGCTACACCTTC.

The chain uses TRBV6-1 and TRBJ1-6; D gene ambiguous. The CDR3 extends over 12 amino acids. Deletions cut 2 bases from V and 11 bases from J, with 7 bases between. CDR1 and CDR2 (germline): MNHNS, SASEGT. CDR3 region: CASSEFRPPLHF. The CDR3 nucleotides read TGTGCCAGCAGTGAATTTAGGCCACCCCTCCACTTT.

The rearrangement joins TRBV7-2 to TRBJ2-1; 7 bases are a match to TRBD2. Trimming removed 4 bases from V and 9 bases from J; junction bases left unmatched: 15. The CDR3 totals 16 residues. Germline values: CDR1 SGHTA, CDR2 FQGNSA. The CDR3, as DNA: TGTGCCAGCAGCTCCAACCAGCCCGGGAGCGGGACTGAGCAGTTCTTC. This translates into CASSSNQPGSGTEQFF.

This chain links TRBV7-2 with TRBJ2-7; no firm D call. V was clipped by 1 base and J by 2 bases, with 12 bases between them. Germline V gene data show CDR1 as SGHTA and CDR2 as FQGNSA. The CDR3 has 15 residues. This chain's CDR3 is CASSLEMSAAYEQYF. DNA for the CDR3: TGTGCCAGCAGCTTAGAGATGTCGGCAGCCTACGAGCAGTACTTC.

This sequence joins TRBV25-1 and TRBJ2-1, with TRBD1 as a possible D gene (6 bases). V gave up 4 bases and J gave up 9 bases, with 16 bases separating them. The CDR3 covers 14 residues. Germline V lookup: CDR1 MGHDK, CDR2 SYGVNS. CDR3 in amino acids: CASSGLQGWAEQFF. In DNA, the CDR3 is TGTGCCAGCAGTGGATTACAGGGATGGGCTGAGCAGTTCTTC.

The gene calls are TRBV7-2 and TRBJ2-2; D unclear. The CDR3 has 14 amino acids. Germline V gene lookup returns CDR1 SGHTA and CDR2 FQGNSA. The V gene lost 3 bases and the J gene lost 0 bases, with 5 bases spanning the gap. The CDR3 spells CASSFDPNTGELFF. The CDR3 DNA follows: TGTGCCAGCAGCTTCGACCCGAACACCGGGGAGCTGTTTTTT.

This chain links TRBV10-3 with TRBJ1-1, with 10 bases lining up with TRBD1. CDR1 ENHRY and CDR2 SYGVKD come from the germline V gene. The CDR3 contains 14 residues. V shed 2 bases and J 3 bases; nucleotides not matched to a gene: 0. The CDR3: CAISEGTGDTEAFF. The CDR3 DNA reads TGTGCCATCAGTGAGGGGACAGGGGACACTGAAGCTTTCTTT.

The sample holds a few counts of this clone. J is TRBJ1-2 and V is TRBV12-3 or TRBV12-4, with D hard to call. V lost 1 base, J lost 3 bases, and 6 bases lay in between. The CDR3 runs 13 residues. CDR3 in amino acids: CASSLGRDYGYTF. The CDR3, as DNA: TGTGCCAGCAGTTTAGGGCGGGACTATGGCTACACCTTC.

This chain joins TRBV6-1 and TRBJ1-2; no firm D call. Trimming removed 2 bases from V and 3 bases from J, with 13 bases in between. CDR3 length equals 15 residues. CDR1 is MNHNS and CDR2 is SASEGT in the germline V gene. CDR3 in DNA: TGTGCCAGCAGTGAAACTTGGGGTGCGGACTATGGCTACACCTTC. This codes for CASSETWGADYGYTF.

The rearrangement links TRBV25-1 to TRBJ1-4; 7 bases are a match to TRBD1. CDR1 is MGHDK and CDR2 is SYGVNS in the germline V gene. The V segment lost 6 bases and the J segment 6 bases; nucleotides outside the gene matches: 7. CDR3 length equals 14 residues. This CDR3 is CASRGDRVDEKLFF. The CDR3 coding sequence is TGTGCCAGCAGGGGAGACAGGGTAGATGAAAAACTGTTTTTT. The whole variable domain, remainder taken from reference TRBV25-1 and TRBJ1-4, is EADIYQTPRYLVIGTGKKITLECSQTMGHDKMYWYQQDPGMELHLIHYSYGVNSTEKGDLSSESTVSRIRTEHFPLTLESARPSHTSQYLCASRGDRVDEKLFFGSGTQLSVL.

The chain recombines TRBV5-1 with TRBJ1-1; TRBD1 matches at 8 bases. V lost 1 base and J lost 10; bases outside the gene matches: 12. Germline values: CDR1 SGHRS, CDR2 YFSETQ. The CDR3 is 15 amino acids. The CDR3 sequence is CASSLWGQGALGAFF. CDR3 bases: TGCGCCAGCAGCTTGTGGGGGCAGGGGGCGTTAGGAGCTTTCTTT. The full variable domain, rest sourced from reference TRBV5-1 and TRBJ1-1, is KAGVTQTPRYLIKTRGQQVTLSCSPISGHRSVSWYQQTPGQGLQFLFEYFSETQRNKGNFPGRFSGRQFSNSRSEMNVSTLELGDSALYLCASSLWGQGALGAFFGQGTRLTVV.

The V call is TRBV24-1, the J call TRBJ2-7; TRBD2 agrees at 9 bases. This CDR3 has 14 residues. Germline V gene data show CDR1 as KGHDR and CDR2 as SFDVKD. The junction had 2 bases not matched to a gene; V was cut back by 4 bases and J by 2 bases. The DNA for the CDR3 is TGTGCCACCAGTGAGACTAGCGGTACCTACGAGCAGTACTTC. Protein: CATSETSGTYEQYF.

This clone was seen only once. This chain joins TRBV12-3 or TRBV12-4 and TRBJ2-1, with 8 positions matching TRBD2. J lost 2 bases, V lost 8 bases, and 2 bases had no gene match. The CDR3 is 13 residues long. The CDR3 sequence: CASRGGPYNEQFF. The CDR3 DNA sequence: TGTGCCAGCCGGGGGGGCCCCTACAATGAGCAGTTCTTC.

The chain joins TRBV4-2 to TRBJ2-1; 13 bases match TRBD2. The CDR3 loop spans 16 amino acids. The V segment lost 0 bases and the J segment 8 bases; nucleotides outside the gene matches: 4. CDR1 is LGHNA and CDR2 is YNFKEQ in the germline V gene. DNA for the CDR3: TGTGCCAGCAGCCAAGATGGACTAGCGGGGGCCGATGAGCAGTTCTTC. Residues: CASSQDGLAGADEQFF.

The chain couples TRBV28 to TRBJ1-2, with unresolved D. The CDR3 extends over 12 amino acids. Germline values: CDR1 MDHEN, CDR2 SYDVKM. Trimming cost V 11 bases and J 2 bases, with 12 bases left between them. CDR3 bases: TGTGCCGGAGGAAAGCCCAACTATGGCTACACCTTC. Translation: CAGGKPNYGYTF.

This clone has just one count. The rearrangement joins TRBV19 to TRBJ1-2; the D is unclear. V lost 3 bases and J 5 bases, leaving 10 bases between the germline ends. Germline loops: CDR1 LNHDA, CDR2 SQIVND (reference sequence). The CDR3 sequence is 13 residues long. The CDR3 DNA reads as TGTGCCAGTAGTATGCGGCTCCAGTATGGCTACACCTTC. Residues: CASSMRLQYGYTF.

The count of this clone is one. V is TRBV4-3 and J is TRBJ1-6; D gene uncertain. Germline loops: CDR1 LGHNA, CDR2 YSLEER. The CDR3 is 14 amino acids. Trimming shortened V by 3 bases and J by 7 bases, and 10 bases separated the two germline ends. The DNA of the CDR3 is TGCGCCAGCAGCCAGGCACCTATGAATTCACCCCTCCACTTT. It translates to CASSQAPMNSPLHF.

The CDR3 nucleotides read TGTGCCAGCAGCCAATTTGTGGGGAGCGGGACCACAGATACGCAGTATTTT. It codes for CASSQFVGSGTTDTQYF. The rearrangement uses TRBV14 and TRBJ2-3; 7 nucleotides match TRBD2. The CDR3 sequence is 17 residues long. Germline CDR1 and CDR2: SGHDN and FVKESK. With V trimmed by 2 bases and J by 2 bases, 10 bases remained unmatched.

This rearrangement joins TRBV12-3 or TRBV12-4 to TRBJ1-2; D gene unclear. The CDR3 contains 13 residues. The ends were cut back, 3 bases at V and 7 bases at J, with 12 bases in the middle. Here the CDR3 reads CASSFQRPSGYTF. The CDR3 bases are TGTGCCAGCAGTTTTCAGAGACCTAGTGGCTACACCTTC.

The CDR3 loop is CASSTLQGTTYNEQFF. The CDR3 region has the DNA TGTGCCAGCAGTACGCTACAGGGGACTACCTACAATGAGCAGTTCTTC. J is TRBJ2-1 and V is TRBV27; D assignment may be TRBD1 or TRBD2 (7 bases each). Germline loops: CDR1 MNHEY, CDR2 SMNVEV (reference sequence). V lost 5 bases to trimming and J lost 2 bases, with 16 bases between them. The CDR3 contains 16 residues.

V gene TRBV5-1 combines with J gene TRBJ1-2; D perhaps matches TRBD1 (5 bases). The V gene's germline CDR1 is SGHRS and CDR2 YFSETQ. CDR3 length: 15 amino acids. Trimming removed 4 bases at V and 2 bases at J, with 15 bases between. The CDR3 DNA reads as TGCGCCAGCAGCCCGGAGCCGGGGGGGAACTATGGCTACACCTTC. It codes for CASSPEPGGNYGYTF.

The rearrangement links TRBV24-1 to TRBJ2-5; 8 bases agree with TRBD2. This CDR3 is built from 16 residues. With 5 bases clipped from V and 5 bases from J, the junction kept 12 bases outside the gene matches. CDR1 is KGHDR and CDR2 is SFDVKD in the germline V gene. CDR3 sequence reads: CATSARQRGWKETQYF. The DNA for the CDR3 is TGTGCCACCAGTGCTCGCCAGCGGGGGTGGAAGGAGACCCAGTACTTC.

The chain joins TRBV5-4 to TRBJ2-1; 8 bases line up with TRBD2. Germline CDR1 reads SGHNT; CDR2 reads YYREEE (reference sequence). V shed 4 bases and J 4 bases; nucleotides not matched to a gene: 13. The CDR3 is 17 amino acids. The CDR3 sequence is CASSLPRSGGPYNEQFF. CDR3 coding DNA: TGTGCCAGCAGCCTCCCTCGGAGCGGGGGACCATACAATGAGCAGTTCTTC. Variable domain in full (rest from reference TRBV5-4 and TRBJ2-1): ETGVTQSPTHLIKTRGQQVTLRCSSQSGHNTVSWYQQALGQGPQFIFQYYREEENGRGNFPPRFSGLQFPNYSSELNVNALELDDSALYLCASSLPRSGGPYNEQFFGPGTRLTVL.

The rearrangement joins TRBV4-1 to TRBJ1-4, with D unresolved. V was trimmed by 4 bases and J by 6 bases, leaving 18 bases between them. Per germline, CDR1 MGHRA and CDR2 YSYEKL. The CDR3 runs to 16 residues. The CDR3 nucleotides read TGCGCCAGCAGCCCCCTGGGTGGGGTTCGAGATGAAAAACTGTTTTTT. Its protein is CASSPLGGVRDEKLFF.

This chain links TRBV2 with TRBJ2-1; weak D call: TRBD2 (6 bases). The CDR3 is 15 amino acids. The germline CDR1 and CDR2 sequences are SNHLY and FYNNEI. The ends were cut back, 3 bases at V and 11 bases at J, with 20 bases in the middle. The CDR3 coding sequence is TGTGCCAGCAGTGAGGTCGGGGGACTCGGGCGAAAGCAGTTCTTC. Translated, it gives CASSEVGGLGRKQFF.